The 9 T cell receptor beta chains below come from one sample, sequenced in a study of shared clonotypes between healthy human individuals. TCRdb's copy holds only in-frame clones and misses some; the assay was immunoSEQ multiplex PCR. The sample contains about 480,000 clones, around 74% of which appear only once. Sequencing input: PBMCs. The source of these receptors is a woman between 40 and 50 years old in good health. Some clones in this sample may be carry-over from other donors' samples.

The V gene is TRBV18, the J gene TRBJ2-1; 9 bases are shared with TRBD2. This CDR3 comprises 15 residues. The V gene end was trimmed by 2 bases and the J gene end by 10 bases; junction bases not matched to a gene: 9. Germline values: CDR1 KGHSH, CDR2 LQKENI. CDR3 sequence: CASSPAGGPVGEQFF. The CDR3 DNA is TGTGCCAGCTCACCAGCGGGAGGGCCGGTTGGGGAGCAGTTCTTC. Complete variable domain (other parts from reference TRBV18 and TRBJ2-1): NAGVMQNPRHLVRRRGQEARLRCSPMKGHSHVYWYRQLPEEGLKFMVYLQKENIIDESGMPKERFSAEFPKEGPSILRIQQVVRGDSAAYFCASSPAGGPVGEQFFGPGTRLTVL.

This rearrangement joins TRBV5-1 to TRBJ1-2; tentatively, D is TRBD1 (5 bases). The CDR3 has 13 amino acids. Trimming cost V 5 bases and J 3 bases, with 11 bases left between them. Germline CDR1 SGHRS, CDR2 YFSETQ. The CDR3 loop reads CASSKLGDYGYTF. DNA of the CDR3: TGCGCCAGCAGTAAATTAGGGGACTATGGCTACACCTTC.

This chain links TRBV6-1 with TRBJ1-3; D call uncertain. The CDR3 totals 16 residues. Germline assignment: CDR1 MNHNS and CDR2 SASEGT. V was trimmed by 3 bases and J by 0 bases, leaving 12 bases between them. The CDR3 bases are TGTGCCAGCAGTGAGTACGATGTAGCCTCTGGAAACACCATATATTTT. Translating it yields CASSEYDVASGNTIYF.

V is TRBV25-1 and J is TRBJ2-5, with TRBD2 identical over 10 bases. The CDR3 contains 15 residues. Germline V lookup: CDR1 MGHDK, CDR2 SYGVNS. V lost 3 bases to trimming and J lost 5 bases; unmatched junction nucleotides: 6. CDR3 residues: CASSETSGPGETQYF. Written as DNA, the CDR3 is TGTGCCAGCAGTGAGACTAGCGGGCCGGGGGAGACCCAGTACTTC.

This clone has a single count. V and J are TRBV30 and TRBJ2-1, with 13 nucleotides matching TRBD2. CDR3 length: 18 residues. Germline V gives CDR1 GTSNPN, CDR2 SVGIG (reference sequence). After removal of 0 bases from V and 4 bases from J, the junction contained 9 bases not matched to a gene. The DNA of the CDR3 is TGTGCCTGGAGTGTAACGAGGACTAGCGGGAGACCATACAATGAGCAGTTCTTC. It is translated as CAWSVTRTSGRPYNEQFF.

A single count supports this clone. The chain carries TRBV19 and TRBJ2-5, with 13 nucleotides matching TRBD2. With V trimmed by 5 bases and J by 5 bases, 8 bases remained unmatched. The CDR3 is 16 amino acids. Germline CDR1 LNHDA, CDR2 SQIVND (reference sequence). For the CDR3, the DNA is TGTGCCAGTAGTCCCGGGACTAGCGGGGTTCTGGAGACCCAGTACTTC. Encoded protein: CASSPGTSGVLETQYF.

V usage is TRBV5-1 and J usage is TRBJ2-5, with a tentative D call TRBD1 (5 bases). CDR1 and CDR2 (germline): SGHRS, YFSETQ. V lost 0 bases to trimming and J lost 3 bases, with 9 bases between them. The CDR3 spans 14 residues. CDR3 sequence (DNA): TGCGCCAGCAGCTTGGTAGACAGAGAAGAGACCCAGTACTTC. Protein sequence: CASSLVDREETQYF.

The chain carries TRBV18 and TRBJ2-5, with 9 bases lining up with TRBD2. J gave up 3 bases and V 2 bases, and 4 bases lay outside the gene matches. CDR3 length equals 15 residues. Per the germline V gene, CDR1 is KGHSH and CDR2 is LQKENI. CDR3 sequence: CASSPNPSGKETQYF. In DNA, the CDR3 is TGTGCCAGCTCACCAAACCCTAGCGGGAAAGAGACCCAGTACTTC. Full variable domain (missing parts from reference TRBV18 and TRBJ2-5): NAGVMQNPRHLVRRRGQEARLRCSPMKGHSHVYWYRQLPEEGLKFMVYLQKENIIDESGMPKERFSAEFPKEGPSILRIQQVVRGDSAAYFCASSPNPSGKETQYFGPGTRLLVL.

The chain has TRBV7-8 and TRBJ2-7; D assignment may be TRBD1 or TRBD2 (5 bases each). The CDR3 covers 12 residues. The ends were cut back, 8 bases at V and 2 bases at J, with 10 bases in the middle. Germline assignment: CDR1 SGHVS and CDR2 FQNEAQ. The CDR3 sequence is CASRDETYEQYF. As DNA, the CDR3 is TGTGCCAGCCGGGACGAAACCTACGAGCAGTACTTC.